This T cell receptor (beta chain) was captured by sequencing in a study of memory CD4+ T cells and cytomegalovirus serostatus (dated by TCRdb to the late 2010s). Some background on the complete study: A total of about 33 healthy Belgian adults, of whom 9 were CMV seropositive and roughly 25 were CMV seronegative, were included in the cohort. CD4+ memory TCRbeta repertoires of a Belgian cohort with known cytomegalovirus serostatus were sequenced in order to replicate a published TCR-based CMV serostatus classifier. Study-wide findings and limitations: On the Belgian cohort, the classifier built on the original framework reached a median bootstrapped AUC of around 0.95, with a 95% CI of 0.76-1.00. Results were interpreted as suggesting that the CMV-associated TCR signature is largely present in the CD4+ memory repertoire. Unlike the original study, which covered naive and memory CD4+ and CD8+ populations, the Belgian study sequenced only CD4+CD45RO+ memory cells. For CMV serostatus prediction, a median bootstrapped AUC of 0.95 was reached with the original framework, and a median bootstrapped AUC of approximately 0.92 was reached with a US-trained random forest. Among the 150 to 200 previously reported CMV-associated TCRbeta sequences, roughly 68 showed up in the CD4+ memory repertoires, with each one found in between one and five individuals.

V is clipped by 3 bases and J by 0 bases, and the sequence between their germline boundaries is 9 bases long. The CDR3 has 15 amino acids, counting the end cysteine and phenylalanine. Only CDR3 DNA is held: 45 bases, read in frame from base 1. CDR1 and CDR2 were assigned from the germline V gene as ENHRY and SYGVKD. Single viable CD3+CD4+CD8-CD45RO+ cells were sorted as memory CD4+ T cells on a FACSAria II. CMV serostatus was assessed using a Roche Elecsys assay, by which serum IgG against CMV pp150, pp28, p38 and p52 was detected. Following thawing, total CD4+ T cells were enriched through positive selection using CD4 magnetic microbeads. The samples came from a different study that was designed specifically to examine the CD4+ T cell memory repertoire. Peripheral blood mononuclear cells were isolated and cryopreserved according to standard operating procedures, and serum was kept at -80 degrees C. Staining used CD3-PerCP (BW264/56), CD4-APC (RPA-T4), CD45RO-PE (UCHT1) and CD8-Pacific Orange (3B5) antibodies, with Sytox blue excluding non-viable cells.

The Quick-DNA Microprep Kit was used to extract genomic DNA from the sorted cells. Amplification of TCRbeta DNA was done with the immunoSEQ hsTCRbeta kit, following the protocol from the manufacturer. An Illumina MiSeq instrument was used to sequence the TCRbeta libraries. As for the authors' bioinformatics: Once out-of-frame sequences had been removed, a few million distinct TCRbeta sequences were left, which works out to an average of around 67,000 per individual. Each individual was scored by the count of 164 previously reported CMV-associated TCRbeta sequences and the total productive distinct TCRbeta count. A beta-binomial model was reimplemented in Python, and random forests from scikit-learn, run with default parameters, were trained on data from the US cohort. Classifier performance on the Belgian cohort was summarized as median AUC with percentile confidence intervals over 10,000 bootstrap iterations. What TCRdb holds here is the immuneACCESS table cut down to in-frame rearrangements. Part of the clones is not present; checked against another copy, under half of the missing clones reflect an unresolved V gene, and the others are unexplained. V and J calls and clone size are copied from that table; D and trimming were computed from the DNA. Counted in this sample were approximately 44,000 clones; less than 85% of them appeared once. The ten most abundant clones make up 1.5% to 2.5% of the sample.

With respect to this clone: It has no known antigen specificity. Per-base quality was not reported, and no clone a single base away is much larger than it.

Sequencing used memory CD4+ T cells from blood. This chain is built from TRBV10-3 and TRBJ1-3, with the D gene not clear enough to name. This clonotype originated in an adult in good health and CMV-seronegative. The CDR3 has the sequence CAISDGPRSGNTIYF. The DNA sequence is as follows: TGTGCCATCAGTGACGGCCCCCGCTCTGGAAACACCATATATTTT.